This T cell receptor (beta chain) came from a study of cytomegalovirus exposure and HLA in healthy donors. The donors gave bone marrow, and they were healthy. Overall study results and limits: A later analysis linked a missense variant in DCLRE1C to the trimming of TCR beta V and J genes. Most TCR beta V segments were productive about 90% or about 30% of the time in an earlier analysis.

The germline CDR1 and CDR2 sequences are SGHRS and YFSETQ. CDR3 length: 15 residues. With 3 bases removed from V and 0 bases from J, the gap between germline ends came to 9 bases. A note on this clone: Its antigen is not known.

PCR was performed using 60 Vbeta and 13 Jbeta primers. Data came from immunoSEQ multiplex PCR; TCRdb stores just in-frame clones and leaves some out. This table has some 150,000 clones, just over 70% appearing once. The specimen sequenced was PBMCs. The sequence was obtained from a woman in her thirties in good health and CMV-seronegative. V usage is TRBV5-1 and J usage is TRBJ2-2; D is perhaps TRBD2 (6 bases). The CDR3 nucleotides are TGCGCCAGCAGCTCCGGACTAACGAACACCGGGGAGCTGTTTTTT. Translation gives CASSSGLTNTGELFF.